The rows below give T cell receptor beta chains drawn from one sample of a study. TCRdb itself ran the RT-PCR reads through MiXCR, one entry per CDR3 protein. The data hold about 680,000 distinct CDR3 sequences, with 13% to 15% observed a single time. The sample consisted of memory CD4+ T cells from blood. These receptors came from a female donor in good health, serving as a healthy control. The CDR3 runs from the conserved cysteine through the conserved F or W. The D gene is left open where the match is weak. Clone size appears in some rows only: once, few, many, or a class for an expanded clone.

>NA|many|TRBV7-2|TRBJ2-5
CASSSGQPSETQYF
TGTGCCAGCAGCTCGGGCCAGCCCTCCGAGACCCAGTACTTC
>NA|many|TRBV6-5|TRBJ2-1
CASSYDLAGRKFF
TGTGCCAGCAGTTACGACCTCGCAGGGAGGAAGTTCTTC
>TRBD1|few|TRBV20-1|TRBJ1-2
CSALDRVLWGYTF
TGCAGTGCTCTGGACAGGGTTCTATGGGGCTACACCTTC
>NA|NA|TRBV28|TRBJ2-2
CASSLRRGVTGELFF
TGTGCCAGCAGTTTACGCAGGGGCGTCACCGGGGAGCTGTTTTTT
>NA|NA|TRBV11-2|TRBJ2-1
CASSYGIEQFF
TGTGCCAGCAGCTACGGGATTGAGCAGTTCTTC
>NA|NA|TRBV30|TRBJ2-7
CAWTNPGRDEQYF
TGTGCCTGGACTAACCCGGGCAGGGACGAGCAGTACTTC
>NA|few|TRBV4-3|TRBJ2-7
CASSQVGPGASYEQYF
TGCGCCAGCAGCCAAGTTGGTCCGGGAGCATCCTACGAGCAGTACTTC
>NA|NA|TRBV6-5|TRBJ1-3
CASSPRSSGNTIYF
TGTGCCAGCAGTCCCCGAAGCTCTGGAAACACCATATATTTT
>NA|many|TRBV12-3/TRBV12-4|TRBJ2-5
CASSGSGFLETQYF
TGTGCCAGCAGTGGTAGCGGCTTCTTGGAGACCCAGTACTTC
>NA|NA|TRBV4-3|TRBJ2-1
CASSQTRLQNEQFF
TGCGCCAGCAGCCAGACTAGACTCCAAAATGAGCAGTTCTTC
>NA|few|TRBV24-1|TRBJ1-5
CATSGSLGNQPQHF
TGTGCCACCAGCGGGAGTTTGGGCAATCAGCCCCAGCATTTT
>TRBD1|NA|TRBV12-3/TRBV12-4|TRBJ1-2
CASSEQGALRYGYTF
TGTGCCAGCAGCGAACAGGGGGCGCTTCGTTATGGCTACACCTTC
>NA|many|TRBV12-3/TRBV12-4|TRBJ1-2
CAALRLPNYGYTF
TGTGCCGCACTTCGGTTGCCCAACTATGGCTACACCTTC
>TRBD2|few|TRBV7-2|TRBJ2-1
CASSLRAGGPNNEQFF
TGTGCCAGCAGCTTAAGAGCGGGAGGGCCAAACAATGAGCAGTTCTTC
>NA|NA|TRBV20-1|TRBJ2-7
CSATRGRGPYEQYF
TGCAGTGCCACACGTGGGAGAGGTCCCTACGAGCAGTACTTC
>NA|few|TRBV11-2|TRBJ1-1
CASSARILNTVNTEAFF
TGTGCCAGCAGCGCCCGCATACTTAACACGGTGAACACTGAAGCTTTCTTT
>NA|NA|TRBV7-8|TRBJ1-2
CASSLDSRRGGYTF
TGTGCCAGCAGCTTAGACTCCCGGAGGGGTGGCTACACCTTC
>NA|many|TRBV20-1|TRBJ1-2
CRVVGSNYGYTF
TGCAGGGTCGTCGGGTCCAACTATGGCTACACCTTC
>NA|NA|TRBV18|TRBJ2-3
CASSPLDFTDTQYF
TGTGCCAGCTCACCACTGGACTTCACAGATACGCAGTATTTT
>NA|many|TRBV12-3/TRBV12-4|TRBJ1-5
CASSKRQSGQPQHF
TGTGCCAGCAGTAAACGACAGTCCGGCCAGCCCCAGCATTTT
>TRBD1|once|TRBV7-2|TRBJ1-2
CASSLVGTGGYNYGYTF
TGTGCCAGCAGCTTAGTTGGGACAGGGGGTTATAACTATGGCTACACCTTC
>NA|few|TRBV18|TRBJ1-1
CASSPVEGAEAFF
TGTGCCAGCTCACCTGTCGAAGGGGCTGAAGCTTTCTTT
>TRBD2|few|TRBV24-1|TRBJ2-1
CATSDPGRTSGINEQFF
TGTGCCACCAGTGATCCGGGAAGGACTAGCGGGATTAATGAGCAGTTCTTC
>TRBD1|NA|TRBV5-1|TRBJ1-6
CASSPQGQGSPLHF
TGCGCCAGCAGCCCGCAGGGACAGGGTTCACCCCTCCACTTT
>TRBD2|NA|TRBV7-8|TRBJ2-5
CASSLARPRGREETQYF
TGTGCCAGCAGCTTAGCCCGCCCACGAGGGAGGGAAGAGACCCAGTACTTC
>NA|few|TRBV12-3/TRBV12-4|TRBJ1-2
CASSAFGGIYYGYTF
TGTGCCAGCAGCGCATTTGGAGGGATTTACTATGGCTACACCTTC
>TRBD1|NA|TRBV4-1|TRBJ1-6
CASSQELTGAYNSPLHF
TGCGCCAGCAGCCAAGAGTTGACAGGGGCATATAATTCACCCCTCCACTTT
>NA|NA|TRBV7-2|TRBJ2-2
CASTPGRGAGSTGELFF
TGTGCCAGCACCCCAGGACGGGGCGCAGGGAGTACCGGGGAGCTGTTTTTT
>TRBD2|many|TRBV7-2|TRBJ2-1
CASSWGPPGGRDEQFF
TGTGCCAGCAGTTGGGGCCCTCCGGGGGGGCGTGATGAGCAGTTCTTC
>TRBD2|NA|TRBV12-3/TRBV12-4|TRBJ2-1
CASSLAGGKNNEQFF
TGTGCCAGCAGTTTAGCGGGAGGGAAAAACAATGAGCAGTTCTTC
>TRBD1|many|TRBV7-2|TRBJ1-2
CASSPRQGNYGYTF
TGTGCCAGCAGCCCCCGACAGGGTAACTATGGCTACACCTTC
>TRBD1|NA|TRBV2|TRBJ1-1
CASTWGQPVGNTEAFF
TGTGCCAGCACCTGGGGACAGCCGGTGGGGAACACTGAAGCTTTCTTT
>TRBD1|many|TRBV7-2|TRBJ1-1
CASSPGQGIRNTEAFF
TGTGCCAGCAGCCCTGGACAGGGGATCAGGAACACTGAAGCTTTCTTT
>TRBD2|NA|TRBV12-3/TRBV12-4|TRBJ2-3
CASRQRAGGPSSTDTQYF
TGTGCCAGCAGACAAAGAGCGGGGGGGCCCTCTAGCACAGATACGCAGTATTTT
>NA|few|TRBV20-1|TRBJ1-2
CSARDTGRRAGYTF
TGCAGTGCTAGAGATACGGGCCGGAGGGCTGGCTACACCTTC
>NA|few|TRBV29-1|TRBJ1-5
CSVELSGDQPQHF
TGCAGCGTTGAATTGTCGGGAGATCAGCCCCAGCATTTT
>NA|many|TRBV20-1|TRBJ1-4
CSASDATKGEKLFF
TGCAGTGCTTCGGACGCGACGAAGGGGGAAAAACTGTTTTTT
>NA|many|TRBV29-1|TRBJ1-2
CSVDANGYTF
TGCAGCGTTGATGCGAATGGCTACACCTTC
>TRBD2|few|TRBV24-1|TRBJ2-1
CATSDSGGAYEQFF
TGTGCCACCAGTGATAGCGGGGGGGCCTATGAGCAGTTCTTC
>NA|many|TRBV4-2|TRBJ1-5
CASSREFNSNQPQHF
TGTGCCAGCAGCCGGGAGTTCAATAGCAATCAGCCCCAGCATTTT
>NA|NA|TRBV9|TRBJ2-1
CASSVGLLEQFF
TGTGCCAGCAGCGTAGGGCTACTTGAGCAGTTCTTC